What follows are 17 T cell receptor beta chains derived from one specimen sequenced in a study of molecular identifiers for immune sequencing clone quantification. MiXCR was run by TCRdb on the PCR reads, yielding one entry per CDR3 protein. The data show 100,000 or so distinct CDR3 sequences, 21% seen once. Sequencing was performed on naive CD8+ T cells from blood, with Jurkat cell RNA spiked in. Stated subset: FACS-sorted CD8+CD4-CCR7+CD45RA+ naive T cells. These receptors were taken from a human donor in good health. Some libraries in this study had Jurkat cell RNA spiked in.

This clonotype was observed many times. V and J are TRBV28 and TRBJ2-3; D might be TRBD1 or TRBD2, each matching 7 bases. Germline V CDR1 and CDR2: MDHEN, SYDVKM. This CDR3 has 18 amino acids. V lost 2 bases, J lost 2 bases, and 20 bases lay in between. CDR3 in DNA: TGTGCCAGCAGTTTAGAGGGGGGGACAGTCGACTTCACAGATACGCAGTATTTT. Encoded protein: CASSLEGGTVDFTDTQYF.

The rearrangement joins TRBV29-1 to TRBJ2-1, with 7 bases matching TRBD1. CDR1 is SQVTM, CDR2 ANQGSEA, per germline. The trim removed 7 bases at V and 6 bases at J, leaving 18 bases unmatched. The CDR3 loop spans 16 amino acids. The CDR3 coding sequence is TGCAGCGCCTATGGGACAGCCGGCCTCACCTGCAATGAGCAGTTCTTC. Amino acids: CSAYGTAGLTCNEQFF.

The rearrangement uses TRBV7-9 and TRBJ2-1; a weak D match, TRBD1 (7 bases). Germline CDR1 is SEHNR and CDR2 is FQNEAQ (reference sequence). The CDR3 length is 18 residues. V was cut by 4 bases and J by 0 bases, with 19 bases left in between. CDR3 sequence (DNA): TGTGCCAGCAGCTCCCCCGGGGGACAGAAGAGCTCCTACAATGAGCAGTTCTTC. This translates into CASSSPGGQKSSYNEQFF. Looking up the rest from reference TRBV7-9 and TRBJ2-1 gives the full variable domain: DTGVSQNPRHKITKRGQNVTFRCDPISEHNRLYWYRQTLGQGPEFLTYFQNEAQLEKSRLLSDRFSAERPKGSFSTLEIQRTEQGDSAMYLCASSSPGGQKSSYNEQFFGPGTRLTVL.

The gene calls are TRBV4-3 and TRBJ2-2; 10 nucleotides align to TRBD1. J gave up 4 bases and V 4 bases, and 9 bases lay outside the gene matches. CDR1 is LGHNA, CDR2 YSLEER, per germline. The CDR3 runs to 17 residues. The CDR3 DNA follows: TGCGCCAGCAGCCGTGAGGGGGGACAGGGGACCACCGGGGAGCTGTTTTTT. It encodes CASSREGGQGTTGELFF.

This clonotype occurred many times. The chain is built from TRBV6-1 and TRBJ1-1; D perhaps matches TRBD1 (5 bases). With 6 bases removed from V and 0 bases from J, the gap between germline ends came to 14 bases. The germline gives CDR1 MNHNS, CDR2 SASEGT. The CDR3 has 15 amino acids. CDR3 in DNA: TGTGCCAGCAGAAAAAAAGGGGTTATGAACACTGAAGCTTTCTTT. It codes for CASRKKGVMNTEAFF.

This chain joins TRBV20-1 and TRBJ2-5; TRBD1 matches 7 bases. The germline gives CDR1 DFQATT, CDR2 SNEGSKA (reference sequence). The CDR3 consists of 14 residues. V shed 4 bases and J 5 bases; nucleotides not matched to a gene: 10. CDR3 sequence reads: CSAKGQEDLETQYF. CDR3 nucleotide sequence: TGCAGTGCTAAAGGACAGGAAGATCTCGAGACCCAGTACTTC.

This clonotype was counted at least ten times. The rearrangement uses TRBV7-9 and TRBJ2-3; D might be TRBD1 or TRBD2, each matching 5 bases. The CDR3 consists of 15 residues. V lost 8 bases to trimming and J lost 10 bases, with 25 bases between them. Germline loops: CDR1 SEHNR, CDR2 FQNEAQ (reference sequence). CDR3 loop: CASLGDATYPEAQYF. For the CDR3, the DNA is TGTGCCAGCCTGGGGGACGCCACCTATCCTGAGGCGCAGTATTTT.

As for this clonotype: This may come from a read error, since a much larger clone is one base off. The genes are TRBV2 and TRBJ2-6, with D possibly being TRBD1 (6 bases). CDR1 is SNHLY, CDR2 FYNNEI, per germline. The CDR3 totals 18 residues. Here the CDR3 DNA reads TGTGCCAGCAGTGAACAGGGACAAGGTAGCATTGGGGCCAACGTCCCGACTTTC. Translation gives CASSEQGQGSIGANVPTF.

Worth noting for this clonotype: A junction boundary mismatches the germline segment, possibly from a read error. This chain joins TRBV6-1 and TRBJ1-1; D gene ambiguous. Germline CDR1 and CDR2: MNHNS and SASEGT. The CDR3 is made up of 13 amino acids. This chain's CDR3 is CTSNPIAGTEAFF. CDR3 nucleotide sequence: TGTACCAGCAACCCAATAGCGGGGACTGAAGCTTTCTTT.

The table lists this clonotype with many counts. Here the CDR3 DNA reads TGTGCCAGCAGTGAAATCCCTGACACCGCGAAGGAAGGCGAGCAGTACTTC. This translates into CASSEIPDTAKEGEQYF. The chain carries TRBV6-1 and TRBJ2-7; D unclear. V lost 2 bases, J lost 6 bases, and 23 bases lay in between. In germline, CDR1 is MNHNS, CDR2 SASEGT. The CDR3 runs 17 residues.

The chain recombines TRBV29-1 with TRBJ2-7, with a possible D match to TRBD2 (5 bases). Germline CDR1 is SQVTM and CDR2 is ANQGSEA. The CDR3 has 11 residues. Trimming removed 4 bases at V and 3 bases at J, with 7 bases between. Here the CDR3 reads CSVGGFYEQYF. The CDR3 nucleotides are TGCAGCGTTGGAGGGTTCTACGAGCAGTACTTC.

This clonotype came up a few times. The chain recombines TRBV7-2 with TRBJ2-1; the match to TRBD2 covers 8 bases. The CDR3 sequence is 17 residues long. Germline V gives CDR1 SGHTA, CDR2 FQGNSA. The trim removed 5 bases at V and 8 bases at J, leaving 17 bases unmatched. The CDR3 DNA follows: TGTGCCAGCAGCCAAGCGGGGGCAATAGCGGGATATTATGAGCAGTTCTTC. Translated, it gives CASSQAGAIAGYYEQFF.

This clonotype showed up just a few times. The rearrangement joins TRBV5-1 to TRBJ2-7; 10 nucleotides line up with TRBD1. With V trimmed by 1 base and J by 4 bases, 11 bases remained unmatched. The germline V gene encodes CDR1 SGHRS and CDR2 YFSETQ. There are 17 residues in the CDR3. This CDR3 is CASSLLEQRQGAYEQYF. CDR3 in DNA: TGCGCCAGCAGCTTGTTGGAACAGAGACAGGGGGCTTACGAGCAGTACTTC. Filled out from reference TRBV5-1 and TRBJ2-7, the complete variable domain reads KAGVTQTPRYLIKTRGQQVTLSCSPISGHRSVSWYQQTPGQGLQFLFEYFSETQRNKGNFPGRFSGRQFSNSRSEMNVSTLELGDSALYLCASSLLEQRQGAYEQYFGPGTRLTVT.

As concerns this clonotype: This may stem from a read error, because a much larger clone lies one nucleotide away. The chain recombines TRBV7-2 with TRBJ2-7; a possible D gene is TRBD1 (6 bases). The V gene lost 0 bases and the J gene lost 3 bases, with 24 bases spanning the gap. The CDR3 covers 19 residues. CDR1 SGHTA and CDR2 FQGNSA come from the germline V gene. DNA for the CDR3: TGTGCCAGCAGCTTAGCGATAACCGAAACCGGGGCAGGGGACTACGAGCAGTACTTC. This sequence encodes CASSLAITETGAGDYEQYF.

In this sample, this clonotype turned up many times. The chain carries TRBV7-6 and TRBJ2-3; 9 bases map to TRBD2. Per germline, CDR1 SGHVS and CDR2 FNYEAQ. The junction had 10 bases not matched to a gene; V was cut back by 5 bases and J by 4 bases. The CDR3 runs 16 residues. CDR3: CASSLSGRPPADTQYF. CDR3 DNA: TGTGCCAGCAGCCTTAGCGGGAGACCGCCCGCAGATACGCAGTATTTT.

CDR3 DNA sequence: TGTGCCAGCAGTCCAAATGGCGGTTTCTATGGCTACACCTTC. This sequence encodes CASSPNGGFYGYTF. The chain links TRBV6-6 to TRBJ1-2; no clear D. This CDR3 has 14 residues. The V end was cut by 5 bases, the J end by 4 bases, with 14 bases between. Germline V gene lookup returns CDR1 MNHNY and CDR2 SVGAGI (reference sequence).

This clonotype was picked up a small number of times. V usage is TRBV6-2 or TRBV6-3 and J usage is TRBJ1-1; TRBD1 might be the D (5 bases). This CDR3 region has 16 residues. The germline CDR1 and CDR2 sequences are MNHEY and SVGEGT. The V and J ends lost 3 bases and 0 bases respectively, with 14 bases between them. The CDR3 nucleotides read TGTGCCAGCAGTTATGCCGGCGACAGATTGAACACTGAAGCTTTCTTT. Translated: CASSYAGDRLNTEAFF.